A single sample is the source of the 23 T cell receptor beta chains below, sequenced in a study of T cells expressing NK-cell markers. TCRdb re-analyzed the 5' RACE reads; it lists each CDR3 protein once, without DNA. Reported are approximately 550,000 distinct CDR3 sequences; the ten largest clones contain around 3.3%. Sequenced input: blood T cells: a sorted CD56 or NKG2C T cell subset, CD4+ or CD8+ T cells, or bulk PBMC T cells (not recorded which). All receptors derive from a man aged 18 to 35 in good health.

This rearrangement joins TRBV5-1 to TRBJ2-4; the D gene TCRdb calls, TRBD1, cannot be checked with no DNA. The CDR3 consists of 13 residues. Germline V gene data show CDR1 as SGHRS and CDR2 as YFSETQ. The CDR3 sequence: CASTQSGLNIQYF. The full variable domain, with the rest looked up from reference TRBV5-1 and TRBJ2-4, is KAGVTQTPRYLIKTRGQQVTLSCSPISGHRSVSWYQQTPGQGLQFLFEYFSETQRNKGNFPGRFSGRQFSNSRSEMNVSTLELGDSALYLCASTQSGLNIQYFGAGTRLSVL.

The chain's CDR3 is CASSLGALAGGDNEQFF. This sequence joins TRBV6-2 or TRBV6-3 and TRBJ2-1; TCRdb names TRBD2, which stays unverified in the absence of DNA. Per germline, CDR1 MNHEY and CDR2 SVGEGT. This CDR3 spans 17 amino acids.

The rearrangement joins TRBV3-1 to TRBJ2-1; the D gene TCRdb calls, TRBD2, cannot be checked with no DNA. This CDR3 spans 17 amino acids. The V gene's germline CDR1 is LGHDT and CDR2 YNNKEL (reference sequence). CDR3 sequence: CASSQATSGSPYNEQFF.

CDR3: CTFTGHRTDTQYF. The V and J genes are TRBV29-1 and TRBJ2-3; TCRdb designates TRBD1, a call that cannot be tested without DNA. This CDR3 spans 13 amino acids. Germline V gene data show CDR1 as SQVTM and CDR2 as ANQGSEA.

This chain connects TRBV11-2 to TRBJ2-2; the D gene TCRdb calls, TRBD2, cannot be checked with no DNA. Germline lookup yields CDR1 SGHAT and CDR2 FQNNGV. This CDR3 comprises 17 residues. CDR3 protein: CASSRLAGIANTGELFF.

The chain couples TRBV16 to TRBJ2-5; TCRdb returns TRBD1, unconfirmable since there is no DNA. The CDR3 length is 16 residues. Germline values: CDR1 KGHSY, CDR2 FQNENV. The CDR3 here is CASSQQGQPYQETQYF.

The CDR3 here is CAWRAGTSGYNEQFF. The V call is TRBV30, the J call TRBJ2-1; TCRdb names TRBD2, which stays unverified in the absence of DNA. Germline V gene data show CDR1 as GTSNPN and CDR2 as SVGIG (reference sequence). CDR3 size: 15 residues.

V gene TRBV27 combines with J gene TRBJ2-7; TCRdb selects TRBD2, and the lack of DNA leaves this call unchecked. CDR3 length equals 15 residues. CDR1 is MNHEY and CDR2 is SMNVEV in the germline V gene (reference sequence). CDR3 loop: CASSPSAGGVYEQYF.

The genes are TRBV29-1 and TRBJ2-2. Germline V lookup: CDR1 SQVTM, CDR2 ANQGSEA. The CDR3 is made up of 14 amino acids. The CDR3: CSVIPLPDTGELFF.

The genes are TRBV10-3 and TRBJ2-1; TCRdb picks TRBD2, but there is no DNA to check that call. This CDR3 region has 16 residues. The germline gives CDR1 ENHRY, CDR2 SYGVKD. The CDR3 protein is CAISEYLAGVHNEQFF.

The rearrangement joins TRBV20-1 to TRBJ2-7; checking the TCRdb D call of TRBD2 is not possible without DNA. The V gene's germline CDR1 is DFQATT and CDR2 SNEGSKA (reference sequence). CDR3 length: 15 amino acids. CDR3 amino acids: CSARDDGLAGGEQYF.

The chain uses TRBV5-1 and TRBJ2-7; TCRdb calls TRBD2, which cannot be checked without DNA. Germline CDR1 SGHRS, CDR2 YFSETQ. The CDR3 sequence is 15 residues long. CDR3 region: CASSDVAGGAYEQYF.

This rearrangement joins TRBV5-1 to TRBJ2-3; the TCRdb D gene call, TRBD2, has no DNA to confirm it. The CDR3 totals 18 residues. Germline CDR1 SGHRS, CDR2 YFSETQ. This chain's CDR3 is CASSSGLAGGVVTDTQYF. Looking up the rest from reference TRBV5-1 and TRBJ2-3 gives the full variable domain: KAGVTQTPRYLIKTRGQQVTLSCSPISGHRSVSWYQQTPGQGLQFLFEYFSETQRNKGNFPGRFSGRQFSNSRSEMNVSTLELGDSALYLCASSSGLAGGVVTDTQYFGPGTRLTVL.

The chain uses TRBV12-3 or TRBV12-4 and TRBJ1-6; the TCRdb D gene call, TRBD1, has no DNA to confirm it. The CDR3 sequence is 14 residues long. CDR3 loop: CASSRGQGASPLHF.

The chain has TRBV3-1 and TRBJ2-5; TCRdb lists TRBD2, though no DNA is available to test this call. This CDR3 is 14 amino acids long. Germline V gene sequence: CDR1 LGHDT, CDR2 YNNKEL (reference sequence). The CDR3 here is CASSHRAGTETQYF.

The CDR3 loop reads CASSLRAGYNEQFF. The chain joins TRBV5-5 to TRBJ2-1; the D gene TCRdb calls, TRBD2, cannot be checked with no DNA. The CDR3 consists of 14 residues. The germline gives CDR1 SGHKS, CDR2 YYEKEE (reference sequence).

The J gene is TRBJ2-3, the V gene TRBV28; the D call of TRBD2 rests on TCRdb alone, since no DNA is present to check it. Germline lookup yields CDR1 MDHEN and CDR2 SYDVKM. The CDR3 is 13 amino acids. CDR3 protein: CASSTPPADTQYF.

V usage is TRBV9 and J usage is TRBJ2-3; checking the TCRdb D call of TRBD1 is not possible without DNA. Germline CDR1 SGDLS, CDR2 YYNGEE. The CDR3 sequence is 17 residues long. The CDR3 reads CASSVGHRADYTDTQYF.

The chain combines TRBV5-4 with TRBJ1-2; TCRdb lists TRBD1, though no DNA is available to test this call. The CDR3 is 14 amino acids. CDR1 and CDR2 from the germline V gene are SGHNT and YYREEE (reference sequence). The CDR3 sequence is CASSPDSLSYGYTF.

The J gene is TRBJ1-2, the V gene TRBV20-1. The CDR3 totals 12 residues. The germline V gene encodes CDR1 DFQATT and CDR2 SNEGSKA (reference sequence). CDR3 protein: CSATHANPGYTF.

The rearrangement joins TRBV29-1 to TRBJ2-7; TCRdb's D call of TRBD1 is untestable without DNA. Germline V gene lookup returns CDR1 SQVTM and CDR2 ANQGSEA. The CDR3 has 13 amino acids. The CDR3 reads CSVQVPGTYEQYF.

This chain links TRBV10-3 with TRBJ1-1; TCRdb's D gene call, TRBD1, goes unchecked for lack of DNA. Germline CDR1 ENHRY, CDR2 SYGVKD. CDR3 length: 12 amino acids. CDR3 in amino acids: CATGQGGFGAFF.

This chain connects TRBV27 to TRBJ1-2. Germline V gene lookup returns CDR1 MNHEY and CDR2 SMNVEV (reference sequence). This CDR3 is 13 amino acids long. This chain's CDR3 is CASSYGNNYGYTF.